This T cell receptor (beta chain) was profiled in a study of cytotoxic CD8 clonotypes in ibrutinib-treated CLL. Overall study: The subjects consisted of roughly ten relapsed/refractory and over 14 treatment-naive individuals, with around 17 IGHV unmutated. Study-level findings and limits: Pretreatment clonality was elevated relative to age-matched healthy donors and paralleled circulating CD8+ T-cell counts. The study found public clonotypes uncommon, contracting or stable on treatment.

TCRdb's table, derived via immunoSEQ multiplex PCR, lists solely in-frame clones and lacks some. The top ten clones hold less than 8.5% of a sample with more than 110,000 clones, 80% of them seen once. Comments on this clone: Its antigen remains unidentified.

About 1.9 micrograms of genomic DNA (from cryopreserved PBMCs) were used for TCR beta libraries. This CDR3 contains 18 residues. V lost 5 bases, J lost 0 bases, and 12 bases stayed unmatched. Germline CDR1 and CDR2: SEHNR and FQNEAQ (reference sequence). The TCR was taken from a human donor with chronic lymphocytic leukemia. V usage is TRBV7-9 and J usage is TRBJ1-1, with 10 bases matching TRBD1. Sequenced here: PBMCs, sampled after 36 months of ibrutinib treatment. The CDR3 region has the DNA TGTGCCAGCAGCGCCCGACAGGGGGCTATGTCGATGAACACTGAAGCTTTCTTT. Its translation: CASSARQGAMSMNTEAFF.